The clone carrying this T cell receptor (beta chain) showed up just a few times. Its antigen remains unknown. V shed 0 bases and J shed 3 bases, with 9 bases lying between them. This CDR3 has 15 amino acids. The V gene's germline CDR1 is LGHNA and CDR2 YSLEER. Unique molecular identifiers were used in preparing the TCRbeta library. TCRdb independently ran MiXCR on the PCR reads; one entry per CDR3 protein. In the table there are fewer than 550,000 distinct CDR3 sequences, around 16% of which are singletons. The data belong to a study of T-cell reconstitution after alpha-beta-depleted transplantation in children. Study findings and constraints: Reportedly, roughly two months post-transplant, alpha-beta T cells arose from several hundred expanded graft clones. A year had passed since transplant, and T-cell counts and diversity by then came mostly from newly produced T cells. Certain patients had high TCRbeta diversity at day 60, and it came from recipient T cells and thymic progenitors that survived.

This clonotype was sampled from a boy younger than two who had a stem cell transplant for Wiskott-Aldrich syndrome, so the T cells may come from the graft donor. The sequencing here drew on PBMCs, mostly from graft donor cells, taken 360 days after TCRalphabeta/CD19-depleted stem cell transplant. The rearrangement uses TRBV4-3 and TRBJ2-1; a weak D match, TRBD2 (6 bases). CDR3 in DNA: TGCGCCAGCAGCCAAGACGGGACTTACTACAATGAGCAGTTCTTC. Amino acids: CASSQDGTYYNEQFF.